The sequence of this TCR beta chain was determined in a study of cytomegalovirus exposure and HLA in healthy donors. Whole-study context: A later analysis reported the same platform for the roughly 110 validation repertoires and the 500 to 700 first-cohort repertoires.

The CDR3 is 14 amino acids. Germline assignment: CDR1 MGHRA and CDR2 YSYEKL. Between the trimmed V and J ends, which lost 0 bases and 0 bases, there was a span of 5 bases. Profiled with immunoSEQ multiplex PCR; TCRdb holds only in-frame clones, not every one. The repertoire holds about 360,000 clones, with 80% to 90% as singletons. This TCR derives from a woman aged 18-35 years in good health and CMV-seronegative. Specimen: PBMCs. This sequence joins TRBV4-1 and TRBJ1-1, with D hard to call. CDR3 residues: CASSQESMNTEAFF. In DNA, the CDR3 is TGCGCCAGCAGCCAAGAGAGCATGAACACTGAAGCTTTCTTT.